Listed below are T cell receptor beta chains from one sample, sequenced in a study of control samples from healthy donors and cancer patients. Using immunoSEQ multiplex PCR, the repertoire was profiled, and TCRdb retains in-frame clones only, with some absent. Altogether 190,000 or so clones are present, approximately 92% being singletons, with the ten largest covering more than 1.1%. The sample consisted of blood. The receptor set was obtained from a man aged 18 to 29 in good health. CDR3s include the opening cysteine and the closing phenylalanine or tryptophan. The listing skips clone size in some rows; elsewhere it reads once, few, many or a size class.

TRBJ2-5	TRBV5-4	14	-	CASTPLGQGETQYF
TRBJ2-3	TRBV24-1	15	-	CATSDLDTSTDTQYF
TRBJ1-2	TRBV2	11	-	CASSESYGYTF
TRBJ2-7	TRBV18	14	-	CASSSRDSGWEQYF
TRBJ2-3	TRBV6-5	13	-	CASRQGTTDTQYF
TRBJ2-3	TRBV4-1	13	-	CASSLLGSDTQYF
TRBJ2-7	TRBV13	14	-	CASSLASASYEQYF
TRBJ2-5	TRBV11-2	14	-	CASSQRVGRETQYF
TRBJ2-3	TRBV11-3	14	few	CASSPARSTDTQYF
TRBJ2-1	TRBV2	14	-	CASSAGAGGNEQFF
TRBJ1-2	TRBV19	15	-	CASSVHPLGTYGYTF
TRBJ1-2	TRBV4-1	15	-	CASSRDSTEPRGYTF
TRBJ2-7	TRBV29-1	13	-	CSVKQGNSYEQYF
TRBJ1-5	TRBV4-1	16	-	CASSQARTKSNQPQHF
TRBJ2-4	TRBV14	15	-	CASSQEPGIWNIQYF
TRBJ1-1	TRBV30	16	-	CAWSGKGRGDYTEAFF
TRBJ1-4	TRBV12-3/TRBV12-4	12	-	CASSRQSEKLFF
TRBJ1-1	TRBV28	15	-	CASSSPTPSKTEAFF
TRBJ1-1	TRBV25-1	11	-	CASSEVGVAFF
TRBJ2-6	TRBV5-1	14	-	CASSLGSGANVLTF
TRBJ1-4	TRBV14	13	-	CASSQDWTGKLFF
TRBJ2-2	TRBV2	12	-	CASGGDTGELFF
TRBJ2-7	TRBV13	13	once	CASRSFRDYEQYF
TRBJ1-2	TRBV18	12	-	CASSQGADGYTF
TRBJ2-2	TRBV15	15	-	CATSRGTVYTGELFF
TRBJ2-6	TRBV6-1	16	once	CASSDGTGSGANVLTF
TRBJ2-3	TRBV7-4	14	-	CASSLVEETDTQYF